The entry below gives a single T cell receptor beta chain sequence along with its context. This record belongs to a study of blood T cell repertoires in COVID-19. Study background: PBMCs, B-cell-depleted T cells, or T cells were the source of the cDNA or gDNA that made up the material.

Libraries were prepared by immunoSEQ multiplex PCR; TCRdb keeps only in-frame clonotypes and omits some of them. Of around 180,000 clones in the sample, around 77% were seen once. This clonotype was obtained from a man in his 60s with active or convalescent COVID-19. The sequencing input was peripheral blood.

Here the CDR3 DNA reads TGTGCCAGCAGCCCCGACAGGGTGGACGAGCAGTACTTC. Amino acids: CASSPDRVDEQYF. The chain joins TRBV12-3 or TRBV12-4 to TRBJ2-7, with 7 bases fitting TRBD1. This CDR3 spans 13 amino acids. The J segment lost 5 bases and the V segment lost 6 bases, leaving 7 bases of the junction unmatched.